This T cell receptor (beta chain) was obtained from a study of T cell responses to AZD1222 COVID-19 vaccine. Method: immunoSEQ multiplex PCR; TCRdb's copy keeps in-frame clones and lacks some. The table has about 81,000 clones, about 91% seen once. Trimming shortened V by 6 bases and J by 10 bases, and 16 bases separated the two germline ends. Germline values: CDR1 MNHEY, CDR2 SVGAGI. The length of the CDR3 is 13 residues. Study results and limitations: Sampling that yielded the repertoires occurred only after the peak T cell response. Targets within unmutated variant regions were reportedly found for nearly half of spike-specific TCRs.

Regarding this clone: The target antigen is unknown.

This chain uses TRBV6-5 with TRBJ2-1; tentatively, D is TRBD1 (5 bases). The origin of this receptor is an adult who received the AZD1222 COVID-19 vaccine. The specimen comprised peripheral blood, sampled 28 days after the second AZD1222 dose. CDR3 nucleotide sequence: TGTGCCAGCAGGCACGAATGGGGCCGGGAGCAGTTCTTC. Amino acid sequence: CASRHEWGREQFF.